Described below is a single T cell receptor beta chain sequence and its context. The sample is drawn from a study of blood T cell repertoires in COVID-19. Seattle cases were enrolled at active infection and followed longitudinally. Authors' processing steps: Estimation of nucleated cell counts was performed using reference gene primer amplification. Sequenced by immunoSEQ multiplex PCR; TCRdb stores in-frame clones only, minus some. Clonal size and the V and J genes are those of that table, whereas D and trimming came from the DNA. The profile shows more than 150,000 clones, roughly 76% of them singletons. Germline V lookup: CDR1 LGHDT, CDR2 YNNKEL (reference sequence). This CDR3 spans 13 amino acids. V was pared by 2 bases and J by 7 bases, with 1 base of the junction left unmatched.

Sequencing was done on a sample of peripheral blood. The TCR comes from a woman older than 75 with COVID-19, enrolled during active disease. The rearrangement uses TRBV3-1 (or the pseudogene TRBV3-2) and TRBJ1-5, with 8 bases identical to TRBD1. This CDR3 reads CASSQQGAQPQHF. The CDR3 nucleotides are TGTGCCAGCAGCCAACAGGGGGCCCAGCCCCAGCATTTT.